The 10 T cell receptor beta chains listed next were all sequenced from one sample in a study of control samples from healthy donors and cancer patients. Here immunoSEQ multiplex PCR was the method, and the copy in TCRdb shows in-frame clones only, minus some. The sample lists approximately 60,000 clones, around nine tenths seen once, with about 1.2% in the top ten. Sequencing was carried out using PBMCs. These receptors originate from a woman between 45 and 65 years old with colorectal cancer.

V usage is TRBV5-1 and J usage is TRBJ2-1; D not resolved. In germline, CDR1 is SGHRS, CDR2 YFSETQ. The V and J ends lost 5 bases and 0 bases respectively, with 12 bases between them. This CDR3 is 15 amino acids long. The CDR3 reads CASRSDPSSYNEQFF. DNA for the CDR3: TGCGCCAGCAGATCGGACCCGAGCTCCTACAATGAGCAGTTCTTC.

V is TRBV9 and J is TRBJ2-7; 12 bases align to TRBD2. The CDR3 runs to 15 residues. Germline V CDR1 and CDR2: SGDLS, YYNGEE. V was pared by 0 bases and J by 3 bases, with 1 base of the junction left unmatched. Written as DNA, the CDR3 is TGTGCCAGCAGCGTAGGGACTAGCGGGAACTACGAGCAGTACTTC. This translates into CASSVGTSGNYEQYF. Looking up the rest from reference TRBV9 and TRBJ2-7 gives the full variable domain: DSGVTQTPKHLITATGQRVTLRCSPRSGDLSVYWYQQSLDQGLQFLIQYYNGEERAKGNILERFSAQQFPDLHSELNLSSLELGDSALYFCASSVGTSGNYEQYFGPGTRLTVT.

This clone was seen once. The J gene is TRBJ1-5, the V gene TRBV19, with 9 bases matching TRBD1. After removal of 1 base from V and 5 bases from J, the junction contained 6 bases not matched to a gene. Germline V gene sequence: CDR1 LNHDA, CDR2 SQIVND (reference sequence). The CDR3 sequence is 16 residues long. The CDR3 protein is CASSIVGQGSDQPQHF. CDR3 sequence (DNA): TGTGCCAGTAGTATAGTGGGACAGGGCAGTGATCAGCCCCAGCATTTT.

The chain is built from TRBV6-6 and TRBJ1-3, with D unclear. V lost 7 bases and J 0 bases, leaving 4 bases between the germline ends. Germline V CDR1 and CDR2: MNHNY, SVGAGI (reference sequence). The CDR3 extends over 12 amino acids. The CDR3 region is CASMTSGNTIYF. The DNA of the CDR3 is TGTGCCAGCATGACCTCTGGAAACACCATATATTTT.

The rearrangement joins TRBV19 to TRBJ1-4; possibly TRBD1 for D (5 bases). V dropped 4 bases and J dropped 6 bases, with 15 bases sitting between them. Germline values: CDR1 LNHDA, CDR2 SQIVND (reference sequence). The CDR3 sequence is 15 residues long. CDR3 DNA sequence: TGTGCCAGTAGTACTGGCTTTCAGGGCCATGAAAAACTGTTTTTT. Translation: CASSTGFQGHEKLFF.

The CDR3 sequence: CASSINRGPYGYTF. CDR3 nucleotide sequence: TGTGCCAGTAGTATCAATAGGGGGCCCTATGGCTACACCTTC. The chain employs TRBV19 and TRBJ1-2, with 7 bases aligning to TRBD1. Germline V gene lookup returns CDR1 LNHDA and CDR2 SQIVND (reference sequence). The CDR3 is 14 residues long. J lost 4 bases, V lost 3 bases, and 5 bases had no gene match.

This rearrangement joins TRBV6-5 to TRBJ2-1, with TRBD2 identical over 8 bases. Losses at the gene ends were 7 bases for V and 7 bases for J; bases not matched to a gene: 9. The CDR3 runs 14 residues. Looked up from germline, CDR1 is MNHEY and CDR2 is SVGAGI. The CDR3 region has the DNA TGTGCCAGCAATACCCGGGGGGGCCGGAATGAGCAGTTCTTC. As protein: CASNTRGGRNEQFF.

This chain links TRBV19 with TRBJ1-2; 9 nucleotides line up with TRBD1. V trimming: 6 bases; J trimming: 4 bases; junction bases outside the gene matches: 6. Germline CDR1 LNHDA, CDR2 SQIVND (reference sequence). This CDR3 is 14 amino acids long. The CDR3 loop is CASSGTGTPYGYTF. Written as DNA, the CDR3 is TGTGCCAGTAGCGGGACAGGGACACCCTATGGCTACACCTTC. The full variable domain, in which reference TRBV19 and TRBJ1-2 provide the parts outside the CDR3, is DGGITQSPKYLFRKEGQNVTLSCEQNLNHDAMYWYRQDPGQGLRLIYYSQIVNDFQKGDIAEGYSVSREKKESFPLTVTSAQKNPTAFYLCASSGTGTPYGYTFGSGTRLTVV.

The CDR3 is CASSLEDRLNSPLHF. The CDR3 bases are TGCGCCAGCAGCTTGGAGGACAGGCTAAATTCACCCCTCCACTTT. The chain combines TRBV5-1 with TRBJ1-6; 7 bases line up with TRBD1. V lost 0 bases and J lost 7; bases outside the gene matches: 4. Germline CDR1 reads SGHRS; CDR2 reads YFSETQ. The CDR3 has 15 amino acids. The variable domain in full, completed from reference TRBV5-1 and TRBJ1-6, reads KAGVTQTPRYLIKTRGQQVTLSCSPISGHRSVSWYQQTPGQGLQFLFEYFSETQRNKGNFPGRFSGRQFSNSRSEMNVSTLELGDSALYLCASSLEDRLNSPLHFGNGTRLTVT.

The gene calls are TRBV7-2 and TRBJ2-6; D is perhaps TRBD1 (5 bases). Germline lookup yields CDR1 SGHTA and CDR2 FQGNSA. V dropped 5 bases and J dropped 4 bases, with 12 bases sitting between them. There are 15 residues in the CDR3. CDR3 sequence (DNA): TGTGCCAGCAGCCCGCAGGGAACGGGGGCCAACGTCCTGACTTTC. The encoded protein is CASSPQGTGANVLTF. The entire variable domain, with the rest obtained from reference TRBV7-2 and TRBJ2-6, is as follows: GAGVSQSPSNKVTEKGKDVELRCDPISGHTALYWYRQSLGQGLEFLIYFQGNSAPDKSGLPSDRFSAERTGGSVSTLTIQRTQQEDSAVYLCASSPQGTGANVLTFGAGSRLTVL.